Each of the 20 T cell receptor beta chains below was sequenced from the same sample in a study of early T cells in non-severe SARS-CoV-2 infection. TCRdb recomputed calls from the 5' RACE reads with MiXCR, one row per CDR3 protein. This sample yields 65,000 to 80,000 distinct CDR3 sequences, of which around 11% are seen a single time; 4.7% belongs to the top ten. Sequenced material: whole blood. These receptors were taken from an adult who was a healthcare worker with PCR-confirmed SARS-CoV-2 infection or an uninfected control (not recorded which).

The sample holds many counts of this clonotype. The chain is built from TRBV6-5 and TRBJ2-3; weak D call: TRBD2 (6 bases). Deletions cut 8 bases from V and 0 bases from J, with 9 bases between. Germline CDR1 reads MNHEY; CDR2 reads SVGAGI. The CDR3 length is 13 residues. CDR3 sequence (DNA): TGTGCCAGCGCGGGGCTGAGCACAGATACGCAGTATTTT. This encodes CASAGLSTDTQYF.

This clonotype was recorded many times. The chain employs TRBV5-4 and TRBJ1-1; the D is unclear. The CDR3 consists of 11 residues. Trimming removed 4 bases at V and 5 bases at J, with 6 bases between. The germline V gene has CDR1 SGHNT and CDR2 YYREEE (reference sequence). In DNA, the CDR3 is TGTGCCAGCAGCCGGGGTACTGAAGCTTTCTTT. This sequence encodes CASSRGTEAFF.

This clonotype has a handful of counts. The chain couples TRBV11-2 to TRBJ2-3, with D tentatively TRBD1 (5 bases). Germline assignment: CDR1 SGHAT and CDR2 FQNNGV. The CDR3 sequence is 18 residues long. With 0 bases removed from V and 0 bases from J, the gap between germline ends came to 16 bases. The CDR3 bases are TGTGCCAGCAGCTTAGACCTTCAGGGCCCCATGAGCACAGATACGCAGTATTTT. Residues: CASSLDLQGPMSTDTQYF.

This clonotype was observed a few times. This rearrangement joins TRBV9 to TRBJ2-5; possible D gene TRBD1, 8 bases. This CDR3 spans 15 amino acids. Trimming removed 0 bases at V and 2 bases at J, with 11 bases between. Germline values: CDR1 SGDLS, CDR2 YYNGEE. The CDR3 region has the DNA TGTGCCAGCAGCGTAGAGCGGGACAGGCAAGAGACCCAGTACTTC. Amino acid sequence: CASSVERDRQETQYF.

The chain carries TRBV6-5 and TRBJ2-7, with D unclear. The CDR3 runs to 14 residues. CDR1 and CDR2 (germline): MNHEY, SVGAGI. Trimming left V 8 bases short and J 2 bases short, with 16 bases between. CDR3 sequence reads: CASLKRAGAYEQYF. DNA for the CDR3: TGTGCCAGCCTTAAAAGGGCAGGCGCCTACGAGCAGTACTTC.

This clonotype was seen a handful of times. The rearrangement joins TRBV29-1 to TRBJ2-1, with TRBD2 matching 9 bases. Germline-derived CDR1 and CDR2 are SQVTM and ANQGSEA. J was trimmed by 15 bases and V by 0 bases; bases with no gene match: 3. The CDR3 consists of 11 residues. The CDR3 region is CSVEDLAGAFF. DNA for the CDR3: TGCAGCGTTGAAGATTTAGCGGGGGCGTTCTTC.

This clonotype was detected only a few times. V gene TRBV5-1 combines with J gene TRBJ2-3; TRBD1 might be the D (8 bases). The CDR3 sequence is 15 residues long. Trimming took 0 bases from V and 4 from J, leaving 12 bases between them. Germline values: CDR1 SGHRS, CDR2 YFSETQ. The chain's CDR3 is CASSLGTGGADTQYF. The CDR3 nucleotides are TGCGCCAGCAGCTTGGGTACAGGGGGGGCAGATACGCAGTATTTT. Full variable domain (missing parts from reference TRBV5-1 and TRBJ2-3): KAGVTQTPRYLIKTRGQQVTLSCSPISGHRSVSWYQQTPGQGLQFLFEYFSETQRNKGNFPGRFSGRQFSNSRSEMNVSTLELGDSALYLCASSLGTGGADTQYFGPGTRLTVL.

This clonotype was recorded many times. The V gene is TRBV15, the J gene TRBJ2-7, with 12 bases matching TRBD2. This CDR3 has 15 amino acids. V shed 3 bases, J shed 3 bases, and the junction held 3 bases outside the gene matches. Germline values: CDR1 LNHNV, CDR2 YYDKDF (reference sequence). CDR3 sequence reads: CATSSRLAGDYEQYF. CDR3 nucleotide sequence: TGTGCCACCAGCAGCCGACTAGCGGGAGACTACGAGCAGTACTTC.

In this sample, this clonotype turned up a few times. The chain joins TRBV6-2 or TRBV6-3 to TRBJ2-2, with 10 bases lining up with TRBD2. J gave up 5 bases and V 4 bases, and 7 bases lay outside the gene matches. Germline loops: CDR1 MNHEY, CDR2 SVGEGT. The CDR3 is made up of 16 amino acids. The CDR3 loop is CASSSPAGGLTGELFF. In DNA, the CDR3 is TGTGCCAGCAGTTCCCCAGCGGGGGGGCTTACCGGGGAGCTGTTTTTT.

V gene TRBV3-1 combines with J gene TRBJ2-1, with D uncertain. The CDR3 spans 16 residues. V lost 4 bases and J 3 bases, leaving 16 bases between the germline ends. CDR1 is LGHDT and CDR2 is YNNKEL in the germline V gene (reference sequence). The CDR3 DNA reads as TGTGCCAGCAGCCCCCCGGGTCCCCCACTCTACAATGAGCAGTTCTTC. As protein: CASSPPGPPLYNEQFF.

This clonotype was seen repeatedly, ten times or more. This sequence joins TRBV20-1 and TRBJ1-3; D is ambiguous. Looked up from germline, CDR1 is DFQATT and CDR2 is SNEGSKA (reference sequence). The ends were cut back, 6 bases at V and 8 bases at J, with 20 bases in the middle. The CDR3 is 14 residues long. CDR3 region: CSAKQPASGDTIYF. CDR3 DNA sequence: TGCAGTGCCAAGCAACCGGCGTCGGGCGACACCATATATTTT.

The chain couples TRBV5-1 to TRBJ1-6; D is unclear. This CDR3 comprises 13 residues. Germline loops: CDR1 SGHRS, CDR2 YFSETQ. The V end lost 6 bases, the J end lost 8 bases, and 12 bases lay between the germline ends. Written as DNA, the CDR3 is TGCGCCAGCACGGCCGAGGGTCATTCACCCCTCCACTTT. Translating it yields CASTAEGHSPLHF.

In this sample, this clonotype turned up many times. The CDR3 loop is CSATPGTGNEQYF. CDR3 bases: TGCAGTGCTACTCCCGGGACAGGGAACGAGCAGTACTTC. The genes are TRBV20-1 and TRBJ2-7, with 9 bases fitting TRBD1. Trimming took 4 bases from V and 5 from J; bases not matched to a gene: 6. Germline V gives CDR1 DFQATT, CDR2 SNEGSKA (reference sequence). The CDR3 totals 13 residues.

This clonotype was observed a few times. The chain couples TRBV7-2 to TRBJ2-7; 10 bases match TRBD1. The CDR3 loop spans 15 amino acids. Germline V gene lookup returns CDR1 SGHTA and CDR2 FQGNSA. Unmatched junction bases numbered 9, after V lost 5 bases and J lost 5 bases. The CDR3 DNA sequence: TGTGCCAGCAGCCCAACCCGGGACAGGGGCCACGAGCAGTACTTC. This codes for CASSPTRDRGHEQYF.

The CDR3 DNA reads as TGCGCCAGCAGCGGAGTAAGAGTGAACACTGAAGCTTTCTTT. It yields the protein CASSGVRVNTEAFF. The chain recombines TRBV5-1 with TRBJ1-1; D is uncertain. The V gene's germline CDR1 is SGHRS and CDR2 YFSETQ. This CDR3 region has 14 residues. The germline V and J ends were trimmed by 4 bases and 0 bases, with 10 bases remaining between them. The full variable domain, completed using reference TRBV5-1 and TRBJ1-1, is KAGVTQTPRYLIKTRGQQVTLSCSPISGHRSVSWYQQTPGQGLQFLFEYFSETQRNKGNFPGRFSGRQFSNSRSEMNVSTLELGDSALYLCASSGVRVNTEAFFGQGTRLTVV.

The table lists this clonotype with many counts. The chain joins TRBV4-3 to TRBJ2-7; D is unresolved. This CDR3 has 14 residues. Trimming removed 1 base at V and 0 bases at J, with 7 bases between. Germline values: CDR1 LGHNA, CDR2 YSLEER. This CDR3 is CASSQGAVSYEQYF. CDR3 in DNA: TGCGCCAGCAGCCAAGGGGCAGTCTCCTACGAGCAGTACTTC.

There are a few counts of this clonotype. The chain is built from TRBV6-2 or TRBV6-3 and TRBJ2-1; 10 nucleotides align to TRBD1. Germline V CDR1 and CDR2: MNHEY, SVGEGT. The CDR3 contains 15 residues. J gave up 3 bases and V 6 bases, and 5 bases lay outside the gene matches. The CDR3 DNA sequence: TGTGCCAGCAGCCCCCGGGACAGGGGCTACAATGAGCAGTTCTTC. Its protein product is CASSPRDRGYNEQFF.

The chain is built from TRBV5-1 and TRBJ1-2; D possibly corresponds to TRBD1 (5 bases). CDR3 size: 16 residues. V lost 0 bases and J lost 3, with 15 bases in between. In germline, CDR1 is SGHRS, CDR2 YFSETQ. The CDR3 sequence is CASSLEGRTSDYGYTF. The DNA for the CDR3 is TGCGCCAGCAGCTTGGAGGGACGTACTTCTGACTATGGCTACACCTTC.

Concerning this clonotype itself: This may be a read error: a much more frequent sequence differs by one nucleotide. The chain combines TRBV5-8 with TRBJ2-7, with a tentative D call TRBD1 (5 bases). V was clipped by 1 base and J by 1 base, with 12 bases between them. CDR3 length: 15 residues. Per germline, CDR1 SGHTS and CDR2 YDEGEE. CDR3 region: CASSLFARVSYEQYF. The CDR3 bases are TGTGCCAGCAGCTTGTTCGCCAGGGTGTCCTACGAGCAGTACTTC.

The genes are TRBV28 and TRBJ2-7; possibly TRBD2 for D (6 bases). Deletions cut 7 bases from V and 2 bases from J, with 15 bases between. The CDR3 has 14 amino acids. CDR1 is MDHEN and CDR2 is SYDVKM in the germline V gene. CDR3 nucleotide sequence: TGTGCCAGCACCCCTTGGAGGGAGGCCTACGAGCAGTACTTC. Translated: CASTPWREAYEQYF.